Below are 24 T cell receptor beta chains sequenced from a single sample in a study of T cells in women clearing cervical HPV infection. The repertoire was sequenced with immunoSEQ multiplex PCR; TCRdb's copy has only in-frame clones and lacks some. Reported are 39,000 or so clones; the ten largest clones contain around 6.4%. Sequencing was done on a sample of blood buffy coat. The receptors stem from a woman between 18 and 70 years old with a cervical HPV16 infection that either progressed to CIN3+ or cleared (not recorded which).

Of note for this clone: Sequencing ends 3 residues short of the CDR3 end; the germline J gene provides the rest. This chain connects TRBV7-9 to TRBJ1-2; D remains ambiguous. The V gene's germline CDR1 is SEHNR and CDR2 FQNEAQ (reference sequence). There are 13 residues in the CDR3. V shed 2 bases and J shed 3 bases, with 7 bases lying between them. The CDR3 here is CASSLSEDYGYTF. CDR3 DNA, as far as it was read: TGTGCCAGCAGCTTATCAGAAGACTATGGC.

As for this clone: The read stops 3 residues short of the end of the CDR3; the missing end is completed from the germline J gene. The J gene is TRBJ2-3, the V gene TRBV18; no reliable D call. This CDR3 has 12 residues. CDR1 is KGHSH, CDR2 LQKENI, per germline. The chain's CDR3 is CASSPTQETQYF. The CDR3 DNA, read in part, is TGTGCCAGCTCACCAACTCAAGAGACG.

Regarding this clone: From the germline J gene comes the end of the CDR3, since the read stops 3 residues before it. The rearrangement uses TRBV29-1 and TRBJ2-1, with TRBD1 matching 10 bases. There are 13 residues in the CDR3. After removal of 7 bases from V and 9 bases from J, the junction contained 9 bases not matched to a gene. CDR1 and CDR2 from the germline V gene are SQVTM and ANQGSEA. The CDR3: CSGGQGTGGEQFF. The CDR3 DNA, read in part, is TGCAGCGGGGGACAGGGGACCGGCGGTGAG.

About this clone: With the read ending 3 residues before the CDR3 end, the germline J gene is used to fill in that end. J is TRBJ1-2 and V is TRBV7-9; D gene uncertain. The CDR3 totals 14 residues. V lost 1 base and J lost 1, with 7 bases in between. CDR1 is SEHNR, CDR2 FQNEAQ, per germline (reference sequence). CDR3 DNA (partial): TGTGCCAGCAGCTTAGACATTGGTAACTATGGC. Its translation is CASSLDIGNYG. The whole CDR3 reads CASSLDIGNYGYTF.

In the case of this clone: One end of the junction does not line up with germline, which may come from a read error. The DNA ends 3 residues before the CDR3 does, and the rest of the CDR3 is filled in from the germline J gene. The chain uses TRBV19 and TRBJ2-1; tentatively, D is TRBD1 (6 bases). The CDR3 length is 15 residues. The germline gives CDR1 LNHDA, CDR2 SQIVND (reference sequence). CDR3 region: CASSLDRSSYNEQFF. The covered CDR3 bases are TGTGCCAGTAGTCTAGACAGGAGCTCCTACAATGAG.

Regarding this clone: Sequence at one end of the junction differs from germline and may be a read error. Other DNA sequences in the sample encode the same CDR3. The CDR3 DNA, read in part, is TGTGCCAGCAGGCCCGGACAGGCAAATGGA. Translating gives CASRPGQANG. The CDR3 in full is CASRPGQANGYTF. The chain is built from TRBV2 and TRBJ1-2, with 7 positions matching TRBD1. The read terminates 3 residues before the CDR3 end, so the remaining end is supplied by the germline J gene. The CDR3 runs to 13 residues. CDR1 is SNHLY, CDR2 FYNNEI, per germline.

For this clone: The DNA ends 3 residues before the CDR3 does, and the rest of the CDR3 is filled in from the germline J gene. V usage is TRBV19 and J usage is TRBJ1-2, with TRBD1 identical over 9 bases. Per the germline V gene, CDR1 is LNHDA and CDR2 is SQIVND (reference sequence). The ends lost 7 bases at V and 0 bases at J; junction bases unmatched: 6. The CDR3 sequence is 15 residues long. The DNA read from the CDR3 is TGTGCCAGTATGGAAGGGACAGGGCCTAACTATGGC. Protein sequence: CASMEGTGPNYG. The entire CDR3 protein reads CASMEGTGPNYGYTF.

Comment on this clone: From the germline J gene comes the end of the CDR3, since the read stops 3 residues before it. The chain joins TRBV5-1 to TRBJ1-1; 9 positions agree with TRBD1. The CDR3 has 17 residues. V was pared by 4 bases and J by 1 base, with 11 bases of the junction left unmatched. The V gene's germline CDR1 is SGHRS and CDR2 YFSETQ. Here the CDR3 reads CASSPDRGADGNTEAFF. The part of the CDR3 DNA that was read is TGCGCCAGCAGCCCGGACAGGGGAGCTGATGGGAACACTGAA. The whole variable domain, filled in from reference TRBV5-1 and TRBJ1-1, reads KAGVTQTPRYLIKTRGQQVTLSCSPISGHRSVSWYQQTPGQGLQFLFEYFSETQRNKGNFPGRFSGRQFSNSRSEMNVSTLELGDSALYLCASSPDRGADGNTEAFFGQGTRLTVV.

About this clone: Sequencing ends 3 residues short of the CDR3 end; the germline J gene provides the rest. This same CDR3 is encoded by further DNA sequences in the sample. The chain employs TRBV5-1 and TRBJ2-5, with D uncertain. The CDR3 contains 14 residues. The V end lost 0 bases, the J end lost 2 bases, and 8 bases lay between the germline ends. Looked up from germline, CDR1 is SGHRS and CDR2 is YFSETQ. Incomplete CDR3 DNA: TGCGCCAGCAGCTTGGTGGCATCTCAAGAGACC. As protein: CASSLVASQET. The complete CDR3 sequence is CASSLVASQETQYF.

CDR3 DNA (partial): TGCGCCAGCAGCTTGGCAGCGGGAGGGTCCGAGACC. This sequence encodes CASSLAAGGSET. In full, the CDR3 reads CASSLAAGGSETQYF. The genes are TRBV5-1 and TRBJ2-5, with TRBD2 identical over 10 bases. The DNA ends 3 residues before the CDR3 does, and the rest of the CDR3 is filled in from the germline J gene. This CDR3 has 15 residues. Germline values: CDR1 SGHRS, CDR2 YFSETQ. J lost 5 bases, V lost 0 bases, and 4 bases had no gene match.

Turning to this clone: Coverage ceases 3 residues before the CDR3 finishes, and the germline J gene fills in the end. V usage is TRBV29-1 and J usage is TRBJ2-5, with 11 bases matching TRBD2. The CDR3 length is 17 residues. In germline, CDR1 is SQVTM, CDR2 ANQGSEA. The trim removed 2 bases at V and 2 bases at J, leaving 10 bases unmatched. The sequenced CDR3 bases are TGCAGCGTTGAATGGTTTGGGACTAGCGGTACTCAAGAGACC. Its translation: CSVEWFGTSGTQET. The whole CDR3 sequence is CSVEWFGTSGTQETQYF.

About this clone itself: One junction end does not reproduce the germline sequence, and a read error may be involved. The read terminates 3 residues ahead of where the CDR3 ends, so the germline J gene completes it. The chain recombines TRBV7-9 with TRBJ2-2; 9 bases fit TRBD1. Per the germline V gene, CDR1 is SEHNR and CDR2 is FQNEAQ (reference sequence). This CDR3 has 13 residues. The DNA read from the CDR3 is TGTACCAGCTCCGGGGACAGGGATTCACCG. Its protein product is CTSSGDRDSP. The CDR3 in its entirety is CTSSGDRDSPLFF.

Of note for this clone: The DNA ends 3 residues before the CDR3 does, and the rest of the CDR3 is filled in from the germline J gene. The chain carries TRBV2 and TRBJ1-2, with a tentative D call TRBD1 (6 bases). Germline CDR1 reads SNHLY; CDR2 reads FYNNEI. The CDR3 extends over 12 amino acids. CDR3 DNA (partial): TGTGCCAGCGGGGGCTCCTCCTACGAC. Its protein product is CASGGSSYD. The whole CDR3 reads CASGGSSYDYTF.

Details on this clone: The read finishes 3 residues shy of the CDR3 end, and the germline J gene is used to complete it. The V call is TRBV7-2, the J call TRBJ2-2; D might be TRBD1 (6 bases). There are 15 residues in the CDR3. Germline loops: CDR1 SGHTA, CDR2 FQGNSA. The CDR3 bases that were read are TGTGCCAGCAGCTCCACAGGGCAGTGGAATGAAAAG. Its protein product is CASSSTGQWNEK. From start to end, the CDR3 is CASSSTGQWNEKLFF.

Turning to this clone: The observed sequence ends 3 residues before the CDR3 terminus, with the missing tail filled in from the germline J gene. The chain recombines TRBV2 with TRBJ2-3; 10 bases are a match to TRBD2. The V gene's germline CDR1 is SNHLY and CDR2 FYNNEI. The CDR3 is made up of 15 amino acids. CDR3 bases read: TGTGCCAGCAGGGCCCCAGCGGGAGGGAGAGAGACG. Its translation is CASRAPAGGRET. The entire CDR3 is CASRAPAGGRETQYF. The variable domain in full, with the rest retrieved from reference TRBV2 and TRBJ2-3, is EPEVTQTPSHQVTQMGQEVILRCVPISNHLYFYWYRQILGQKVEFLVSFYNNEISEKSEIFDDQFSVERPDGSNFTLKIRSTKLEDSAMYFCASRAPAGGRETQYFGPGTRLTVL.

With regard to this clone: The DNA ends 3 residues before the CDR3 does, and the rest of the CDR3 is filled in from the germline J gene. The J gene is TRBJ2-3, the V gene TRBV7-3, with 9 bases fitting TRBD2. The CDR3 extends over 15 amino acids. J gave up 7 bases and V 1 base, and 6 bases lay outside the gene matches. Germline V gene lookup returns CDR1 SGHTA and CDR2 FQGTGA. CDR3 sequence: CASSLSGGGGNTQYF. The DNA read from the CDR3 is TGTGCCAGCAGCTTAAGCGGCGGGGGGGGAAATACG.

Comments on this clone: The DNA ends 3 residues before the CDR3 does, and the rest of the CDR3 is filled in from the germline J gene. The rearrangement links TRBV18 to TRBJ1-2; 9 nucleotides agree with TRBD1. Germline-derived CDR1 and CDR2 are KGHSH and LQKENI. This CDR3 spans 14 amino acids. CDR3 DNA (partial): TGTGCCAGCTCACCACCGATGGGACAGGGCTGG. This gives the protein CASSPPMGQGW. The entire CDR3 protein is CASSPPMGQGWYTF.

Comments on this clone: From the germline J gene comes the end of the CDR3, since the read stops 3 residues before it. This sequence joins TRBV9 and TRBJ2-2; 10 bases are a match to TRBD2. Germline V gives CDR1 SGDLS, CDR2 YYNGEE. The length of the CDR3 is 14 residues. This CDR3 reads CASSLAGDGEKLFF. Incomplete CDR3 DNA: TGTGCCAGCAGCCTAGCGGGGGACGGGGAAAAG.

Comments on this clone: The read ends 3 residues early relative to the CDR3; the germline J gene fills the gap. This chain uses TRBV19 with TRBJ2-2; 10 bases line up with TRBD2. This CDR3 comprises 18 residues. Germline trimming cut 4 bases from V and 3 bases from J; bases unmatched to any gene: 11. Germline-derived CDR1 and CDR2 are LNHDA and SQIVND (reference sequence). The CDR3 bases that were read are TGTGCCAGTAGTACTAGCGGGGGCATCATAGGCTACACCGGGGAG. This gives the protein CASSTSGGIIGYTGE. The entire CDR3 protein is CASSTSGGIIGYTGELFF. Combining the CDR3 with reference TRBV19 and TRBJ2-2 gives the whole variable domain DGGITQSPKYLFRKEGQNVTLSCEQNLNHDAMYWYRQDPGQGLRLIYYSQIVNDFQKGDIAEGYSVSREKKESFPLTVTSAQKNPTAFYLCASSTSGGIIGYTGELFFGEGSRLTVL.

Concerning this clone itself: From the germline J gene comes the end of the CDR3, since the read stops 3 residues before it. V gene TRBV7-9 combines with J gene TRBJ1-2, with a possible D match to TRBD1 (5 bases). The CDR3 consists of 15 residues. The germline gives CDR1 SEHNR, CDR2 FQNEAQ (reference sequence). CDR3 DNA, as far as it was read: TGTGCCAGCAGCCCTCGGGGGAATACCTACAATGAC. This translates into CASSPRGNTYND. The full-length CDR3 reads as CASSPRGNTYNDYTF.

The CDR3: CASSLMGQGSTDTQYF. The CDR3 DNA, read in part, is TGTGCCAGCAGCTTAATGGGACAGGGGAGCACAGATACG. V usage is TRBV7-6 and J usage is TRBJ2-3; TRBD1 matches 10 bases. The read terminates 3 residues before the CDR3 end, so the remaining end is supplied by the germline J gene. J lost 0 bases, V lost 2 bases, and 2 bases had no gene match. The CDR3 extends over 16 amino acids. CDR1 is SGHVS, CDR2 FNYEAQ, per germline.

CDR3 loop: CSARERDRGYEQYF. The CDR3 DNA, read in part, is TGCAGTGCTAGAGAACGGGACAGGGGCTACGAG. V gene TRBV20-1 combines with J gene TRBJ2-7; 10 bases agree with TRBD1. The read falls 3 residues short of the CDR3 end, and the missing part is taken from the germline J gene. Germline V gene lookup returns CDR1 DFQATT and CDR2 SNEGSKA (reference sequence). This CDR3 spans 14 amino acids. With V trimmed by 0 bases and J by 3 bases, 2 bases remained unmatched.

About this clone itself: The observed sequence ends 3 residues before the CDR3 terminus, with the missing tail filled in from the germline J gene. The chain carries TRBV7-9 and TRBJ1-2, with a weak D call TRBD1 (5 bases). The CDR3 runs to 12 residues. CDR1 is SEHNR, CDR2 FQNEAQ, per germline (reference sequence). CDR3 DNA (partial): TGTGCCAGCAGTCCACGACTAGGGACC. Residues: CASSPRLGT. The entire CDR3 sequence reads CASSPRLGTYTF.

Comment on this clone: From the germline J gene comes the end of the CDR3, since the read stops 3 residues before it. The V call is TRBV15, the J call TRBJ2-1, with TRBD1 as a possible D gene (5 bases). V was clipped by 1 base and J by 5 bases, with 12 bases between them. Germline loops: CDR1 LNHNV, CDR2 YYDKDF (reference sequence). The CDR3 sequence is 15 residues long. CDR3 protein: CATSRGPGLNNEQFF. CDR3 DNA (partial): TGTGCCACCAGCAGAGGCCCAGGGTTAAACAATGAG.